This TCR beta chain was sequenced for a study of response to subunit inactivated influenza vaccine. This clonotype was observed a few times. Its antigen is unknown. In TCRdb, the RT-PCR reads were re-called with MiXCR into one record per CDR3 protein. The sample consists of approximately 520,000 distinct CDR3 sequences, around 25% of them appearing once. Germline CDR1 reads SGHRS; CDR2 reads YFSETQ. The CDR3 runs 14 residues. V lost 4 bases and J lost 7; bases outside the gene matches: 7. Study-wide points: Few additional T cells are recruited per seasonal influenza vaccination, authors suggested.

The sequence was collected from a man aged 45-60 years who received an inactivated influenza vaccine. The sequencing used CD4+ T cells sorted from PBMCs, collected more than 4 days after vaccination. The chain combines TRBV5-1 with TRBJ2-1, with 8 bases matching TRBD1. The CDR3 DNA reads as TGCGCCAGCAGCACACGGACAGGGTCGAATGAGCAGTTCTTC. Translated, it gives CASSTRTGSNEQFF.